The next 6 T cell receptor beta chains were all read from a single sample in a study of T-cell memory formation after mild COVID-19. TCRdb re-called the 5' RACE reads with MiXCR, one entry per CDR3 protein. The sample contains roughly 600,000 distinct CDR3 sequences, about a sixth of which appear only once. Sample: PBMCs or a T cell subset sorted from them (not recorded which). Receptor source: an adult woman who had mild COVID-19 (a few samples of this study predate the infection). Cell type and time point are not known.

This clonotype came up a few times. This chain joins TRBV20-1 and TRBJ1-1; possible D gene TRBD1, 5 bases. V gave up 0 bases and J gave up 6 bases, with 14 bases separating them. This CDR3 has 14 residues. The germline V gene has CDR1 DFQATT and CDR2 SNEGSKA (reference sequence). DNA of the CDR3: TGCAGTGCTAGAGAAGCAGGGTGGAGGCCTGAAGCTTTCTTT. Encoded protein: CSAREAGWRPEAFF.

In its sample, this clonotype was seen a few times. V gene TRBV3-1 combines with J gene TRBJ1-5; 8 positions match TRBD1. The ends lost 0 bases at V and 7 bases at J; junction bases unmatched: 8. Germline assignment: CDR1 LGHDT and CDR2 YNNKEL (reference sequence). This CDR3 is 16 amino acids long. CDR3 nucleotide sequence: TGTGCCAGCAGCCAAGAGGGGGGACAGGCGGTCCAGCCCCAGCATTTT. The encoded protein is CASSQEGGQAVQPQHF.

The chain is built from TRBV7-2 and TRBJ1-1, with D tentatively TRBD1 (5 bases). The CDR3 length is 16 residues. The V gene's germline CDR1 is SGHTA and CDR2 FQGNSA. Trimming cost V 4 bases and J 1 base, with 16 bases left between them. The CDR3 coding sequence is TGTGCCAGCAGCTCGCAACCGACAGCCTCGAACACTGAAGCTTTCTTT. This translates into CASSSQPTASNTEAFF.

This clonotype was counted a few times. The genes are TRBV5-6 and TRBJ2-7, with TRBD1 as a possible D gene (6 bases). Germline V lookup: CDR1 SGHDT, CDR2 YYEEEE. The CDR3 runs 13 residues. The V end was cut by 6 bases, the J end by 1 base, with 11 bases between. For the CDR3, the DNA is TGTGCCAGCACCCAGGACAGTTCCTACGAGCAGTACTTC. It is translated as CASTQDSSYEQYF.

The gene calls are TRBV12-3 or TRBV12-4 and TRBJ1-2; no reliable D call. This CDR3 region has 15 residues. The V and J ends lost 8 bases and 5 bases respectively, with 21 bases between them. The CDR3, as DNA: TGTGCCAGCTCCTCGGGTTCGGCTCTGGGTTATGGCTACACCTTC. It translates to CASSSGSALGYGYTF.

This clonotype was seen only a few times. This chain connects TRBV20-1 to TRBJ1-3; D call uncertain. V was clipped by 2 bases and J by 8 bases, with 10 bases between them. This CDR3 is 12 amino acids long. Germline CDR1 and CDR2: DFQATT and SNEGSKA (reference sequence). CDR3 amino acids: CSARSAGDTIYF. The CDR3 DNA reads as TGCAGTGCTAGATCCGCGGGAGACACCATATATTTT.